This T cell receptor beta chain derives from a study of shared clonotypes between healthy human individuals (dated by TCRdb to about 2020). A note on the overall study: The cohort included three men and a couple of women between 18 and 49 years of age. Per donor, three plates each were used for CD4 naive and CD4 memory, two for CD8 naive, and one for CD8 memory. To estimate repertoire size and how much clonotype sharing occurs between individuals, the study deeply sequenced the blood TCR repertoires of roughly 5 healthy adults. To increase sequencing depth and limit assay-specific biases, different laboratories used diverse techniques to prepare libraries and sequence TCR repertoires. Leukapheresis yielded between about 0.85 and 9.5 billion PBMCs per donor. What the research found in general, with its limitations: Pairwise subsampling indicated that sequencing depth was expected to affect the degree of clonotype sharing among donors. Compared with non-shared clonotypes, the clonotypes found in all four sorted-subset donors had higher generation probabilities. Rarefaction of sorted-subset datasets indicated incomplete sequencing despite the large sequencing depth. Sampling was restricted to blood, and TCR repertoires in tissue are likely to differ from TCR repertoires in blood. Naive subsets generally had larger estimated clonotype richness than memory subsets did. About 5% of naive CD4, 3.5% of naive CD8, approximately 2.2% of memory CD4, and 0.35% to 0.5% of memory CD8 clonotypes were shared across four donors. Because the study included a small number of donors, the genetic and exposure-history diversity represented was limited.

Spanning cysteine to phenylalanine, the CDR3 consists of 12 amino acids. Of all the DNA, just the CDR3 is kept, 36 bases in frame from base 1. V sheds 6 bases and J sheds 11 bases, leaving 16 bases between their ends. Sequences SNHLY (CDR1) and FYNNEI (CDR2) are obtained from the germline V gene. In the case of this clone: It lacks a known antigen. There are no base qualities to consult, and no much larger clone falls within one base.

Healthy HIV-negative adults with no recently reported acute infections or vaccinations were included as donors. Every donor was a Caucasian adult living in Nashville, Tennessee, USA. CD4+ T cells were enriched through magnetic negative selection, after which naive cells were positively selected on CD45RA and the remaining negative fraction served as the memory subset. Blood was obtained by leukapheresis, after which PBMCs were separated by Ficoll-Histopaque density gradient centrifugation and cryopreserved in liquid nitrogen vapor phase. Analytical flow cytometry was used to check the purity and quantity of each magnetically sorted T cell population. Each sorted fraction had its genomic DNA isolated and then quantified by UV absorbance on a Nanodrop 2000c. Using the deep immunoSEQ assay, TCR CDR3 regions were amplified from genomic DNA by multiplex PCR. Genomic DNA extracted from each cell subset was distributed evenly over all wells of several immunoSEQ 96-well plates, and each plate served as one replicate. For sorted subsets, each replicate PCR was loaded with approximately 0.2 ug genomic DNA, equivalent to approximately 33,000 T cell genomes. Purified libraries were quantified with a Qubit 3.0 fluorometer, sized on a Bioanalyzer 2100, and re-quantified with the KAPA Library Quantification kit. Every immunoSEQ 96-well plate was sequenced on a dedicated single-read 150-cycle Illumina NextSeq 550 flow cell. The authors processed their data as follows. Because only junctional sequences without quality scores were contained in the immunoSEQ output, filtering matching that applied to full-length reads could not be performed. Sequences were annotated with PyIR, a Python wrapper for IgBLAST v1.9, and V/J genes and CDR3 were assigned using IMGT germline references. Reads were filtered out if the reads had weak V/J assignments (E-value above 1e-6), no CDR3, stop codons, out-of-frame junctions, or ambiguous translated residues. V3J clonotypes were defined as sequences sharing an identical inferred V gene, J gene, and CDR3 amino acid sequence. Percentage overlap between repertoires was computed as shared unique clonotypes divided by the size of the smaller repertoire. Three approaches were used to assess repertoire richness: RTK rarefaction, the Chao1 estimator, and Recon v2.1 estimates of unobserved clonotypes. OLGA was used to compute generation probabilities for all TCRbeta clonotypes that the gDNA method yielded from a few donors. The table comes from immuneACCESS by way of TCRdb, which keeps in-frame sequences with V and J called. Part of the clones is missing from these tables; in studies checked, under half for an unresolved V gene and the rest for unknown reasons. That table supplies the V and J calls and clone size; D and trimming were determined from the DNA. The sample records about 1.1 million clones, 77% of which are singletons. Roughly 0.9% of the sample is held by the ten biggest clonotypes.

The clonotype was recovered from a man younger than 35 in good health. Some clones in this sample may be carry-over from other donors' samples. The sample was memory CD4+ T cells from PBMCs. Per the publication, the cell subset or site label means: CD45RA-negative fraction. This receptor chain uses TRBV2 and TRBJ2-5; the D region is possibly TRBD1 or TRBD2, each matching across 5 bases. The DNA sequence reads TGTGCCAGCAGCCCCTTGGGACCTCGGCAGTACTTC. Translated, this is CASSPLGPRQYF.